These 28 T cell receptor beta chains came from one sample sequenced in a study of regulatory T cells in long-lasting Graves disease. The time point is: newly diagnosed GD, antithyroid drugs for less than 3 months. The TCR library was made from RNA extracted from PBMCs. Arm-PCR of CDR3 regions with iRepertoire HTBI primers generated TCR beta libraries. TCRdb reprocessed the multiplex PCR reads via MiXCR and lists one record per CDR3 protein. The sample consists of hundreds of thousands of distinct CDR3 sequences, about 15% of them appearing once. Separately, the same data were catalogued under a study of T cells in Graves' hyperthyroidism and ophthalmopathy.

The starting material was peripheral blood mononuclear cells (PBMCs), obtained at new diagnosis, from a patient treated with antithyroid drugs. The receptors shown here come from a woman aged 35-65 years with Graves disease.

This rearrangement joins TRBV19 to TRBJ1-6, with 7 bases that match TRBD1. J was trimmed by 4 bases and V by 4 bases; bases with no gene match: 4. From germline, CDR1 is LNHDA and CDR2 SQIVND (reference sequence). The CDR3 is 15 residues long. This chain's CDR3 is CASSTQGQYNSPLHF. DNA of the CDR3: TGTGCCAGTAGTACTCAGGGACAGTATAATTCACCCCTCCACTTT.

Comments on this clonotype: A read error may explain this, as a much larger clone is one base away. The rearrangement joins TRBV12-3 or TRBV12-4 to TRBJ1-1; maybe TRBD1 (5 bases). The germline V and J ends were trimmed by 3 bases and 4 bases, with 12 bases remaining between them. The CDR3 has 14 residues. The DNA for the CDR3 is TGTGCCAGCAGTTTTTGGACCGACAGCACTGAAGCTTTCTTT. As protein: CASSFWTDSTEAFF.

This clonotype was detected ten times or more. CDR3 residues: CSAYAYNEQFF. The CDR3 DNA reads as TGCAGTGCTTACGCCTACAATGAGCAGTTCTTC. V gene TRBV20-1 combines with J gene TRBJ2-1; D gene ambiguous. With 5 bases removed from V and 2 bases from J, the gap between germline ends came to 4 bases. CDR1 and CDR2 (germline): DFQATT, SNEGSKA (reference sequence). The CDR3 covers 11 residues.

The table lists this clonotype with many counts. The chain has TRBV2 and TRBJ2-5, with a tentative D call TRBD1 (6 bases). CDR3 size: 12 residues. V was clipped by 5 bases and J by 3 bases, with 7 bases between them. Germline V gene sequence: CDR1 SNHLY, CDR2 FYNNEI. Here the CDR3 DNA reads TGTGCCAGCAGTTGGACAGAAGAGACCCAGTACTTC. Its translation is CASSWTEETQYF.

This clonotype has more than one count but fewer than ten. V usage is TRBV2 and J usage is TRBJ2-4; D remains ambiguous. The CDR3 has 17 amino acids. Germline V gives CDR1 SNHLY, CDR2 FYNNEI. Trimming cost V 0 bases and J 2 bases, with 14 bases left between them. CDR3 coding DNA: TGTGCCAGCAGTGAAGCGCTTCAGGCATCATCCAAAAACATTCAGTACTTC. This encodes CASSEALQASSKNIQYF.

The sample holds a few counts of this clonotype. The chain joins TRBV6-2 or TRBV6-3 to TRBJ2-1, with 10 nucleotides matching TRBD2. Germline trimming cut 4 bases from V and 7 bases from J; bases unmatched to any gene: 7. Per germline, CDR1 MNHEY and CDR2 SVGEGT. This CDR3 spans 15 amino acids. In DNA, the CDR3 is TGTGCCAGCAGTTTGAGCGGGGGGGGAGTTAATGAGCAGTTCTTC. Translating it yields CASSLSGGGVNEQFF.

This clonotype was seen repeatedly, ten times or more. V is TRBV5-1 and J is TRBJ2-5; TRBD2 matches 9 bases. Germline trimming cut 0 bases from V and 5 bases from J; bases unmatched to any gene: 11. The CDR3 loop spans 17 amino acids. The germline V gene has CDR1 SGHRS and CDR2 YFSETQ. Written as DNA, the CDR3 is TGCGCCAGCAGCTTGGGCCTAGTGCTAGCGGGGTACGAGACCCAGTACTTC. Protein: CASSLGLVLAGYETQYF.

This clonotype was counted ten times or more. V usage is TRBV28 and J usage is TRBJ2-7, with D possibly matching TRBD1 (5 bases). Germline CDR1 is MDHEN and CDR2 is SYDVKM. Trimming cost V 2 bases and J 5 bases, with 16 bases left between them. This CDR3 comprises 15 residues. CDR3 loop: CASSLPAGQSDEQYF. The CDR3 nucleotides read TGTGCCAGCAGTTTACCGGCAGGGCAGAGTGACGAGCAGTACTTC.

This clonotype was counted ten times or more. The rearrangement joins TRBV7-9 to TRBJ1-1; no reliable D call. This CDR3 has 14 amino acids. V was pared by 4 bases and J by 2 bases, with 11 bases between. Germline assignment: CDR1 SEHNR and CDR2 FQNEAQ (reference sequence). The CDR3 here is CASSWESSNTEAFF. The CDR3 DNA follows: TGTGCCAGCAGCTGGGAATCAAGTAACACTGAAGCTTTCTTT.

This clonotype showed up many times. This chain joins TRBV2 and TRBJ2-7, with TRBD1 matching over 7 bases. The germline V gene has CDR1 SNHLY and CDR2 FYNNEI. Trimming at V came to 4 bases and at J to 4 bases, leaving 4 bases not matched to a gene. The CDR3 extends over 13 amino acids. CDR3 in amino acids: CASSGQGRYEQYF. In nucleotides, the CDR3 is TGTGCCAGCAGTGGACAGGGAAGGTACGAGCAGTACTTC.

V and J are TRBV11-2 and TRBJ2-2; 9 bases agree with TRBD1. The V and J ends lost 5 bases and 6 bases, in that order; junction bases with no gene match: 10. The CDR3 spans 16 residues. Germline CDR1 SGHAT, CDR2 FQNNGV. The CDR3 loop reads CASSAPPGQGSGELFF. The CDR3, as DNA: TGTGCCAGCAGCGCGCCCCCGGGACAGGGTTCCGGGGAGCTGTTTTTT.

The chain employs TRBV3-1 and TRBJ2-2; possible D gene TRBD2, 5 bases. Germline-derived CDR1 and CDR2 are LGHDT and YNNKEL (reference sequence). The CDR3 contains 15 residues. Trimming left V 4 bases short and J 5 bases short, with 14 bases between. CDR3 nucleotides: TGTGCCAGCAGCCCGAGCGGCCACCGGACCGGGGAGCTGTTTTTT. Its translation: CASSPSGHRTGELFF.

Regarding this clonotype: One end of the junction varies from germline; a read error may be responsible. The chain joins TRBV5-1 to TRBJ2-2, with 8 bases lining up with TRBD1. Germline-derived CDR1 and CDR2 are SGHRS and YFSETQ. CDR3 size: 15 residues. This CDR3 reads CANSRQGRESGELFF. In nucleotides, the CDR3 is TGCGCCAACAGCCGACAGGGGAGAGAATCCGGGGAGCTGTTTTTT.

The CDR3 DNA reads TGTGCCAGCAGTTTCCGCGAGTATGGCTACACCTTC. Residues: CASSFREYGYTF. This chain uses TRBV12-3 or TRBV12-4 with TRBJ1-2; D is unclear. Trimming removed 3 bases from V and 5 bases from J, with 7 bases in between. The CDR3 contains 12 residues.

In this sample, this clonotype turned up a few times. The rearrangement joins TRBV5-1 to TRBJ2-7; 8 nucleotides match TRBD1. The germline gives CDR1 SGHRS, CDR2 YFSETQ. The CDR3 loop spans 18 amino acids. V lost 4 bases, J lost 1 base, and 16 bases stayed unmatched. CDR3 DNA: TGCGCCAGCAGCAGGCCGGGACAGGTTTGGTGGGTGTCCTACGAGCAGTACTTC. It is translated as CASSRPGQVWWVSYEQYF.

As to this clonotype: This may stem from a read error, because a much larger clone lies one nucleotide away. The CDR3 does not end in the conserved phenylalanine or tryptophan, so this is likely a read error. V and J are TRBV2 and TRBJ1-1; D is undetermined. Trimming took off 8 bases at V and 3 bases at J, with 7 bases between the two ends. The CDR3 is 11 amino acids. The V gene's germline CDR1 is SNHLY and CDR2 FYNNEI. The CDR3 nucleotides read TGTGCCAGCCAGGACTACACTGAAGCTTTCTTG. Its translation: CASQDYTEAFL.

Here the CDR3 reads CASSVAGYGNQPQHF. The DNA for the CDR3 is TGTGCCAGCAGCGTAGCCGGCTATGGCAATCAGCCCCAGCATTTT. The V gene is TRBV9, the J gene TRBJ1-5; the D is unclear. CDR1 and CDR2 from the germline V gene are SGDLS and YYNGEE. The CDR3 loop spans 15 amino acids. V lost 0 bases and J 2 bases, leaving 9 bases between the germline ends.

Remarks on this clonotype: Likely a read error: the CDR3 ends without its conserved phenylalanine or tryptophan. The rearrangement joins TRBV6-2 or TRBV6-3 to TRBJ1-2, with D uncertain. The CDR3 extends over 15 amino acids. The ends were cut back, 0 bases at V and 8 bases at J, with 16 bases in the middle. CDR1 is MNHEY, CDR2 SVGEGT, per germline. CDR3 loop: CASSYSNGVTLGYTS. For the CDR3, the DNA is TGTGCCAGCAGTTACTCGAACGGGGTGACCTTAGGCTACACCTCC.

This clonotype was counted many times. The chain couples TRBV20-1 to TRBJ2-1; 9 positions agree with TRBD2. From germline, CDR1 is DFQATT and CDR2 SNEGSKA (reference sequence). V trimming: 5 bases; J trimming: 4 bases; junction bases outside the gene matches: 6. CDR3 size: 14 residues. The CDR3 sequence is CSAAPSGTYNEQFF. DNA of the CDR3: TGCAGTGCTGCCCCTAGCGGGACGTACAATGAGCAGTTCTTC.

This clonotype was seen only a few times. The rearrangement uses TRBV10-3 and TRBJ2-1; 7 bases match TRBD2. Germline V gene data show CDR1 as ENHRY and CDR2 as SYGVKD. There are 14 residues in the CDR3. With V trimmed by 7 bases and J by 7 bases, 10 bases remained unmatched. The CDR3 loop is CAITGTNLGNEQFF. The CDR3 DNA reads as TGTGCCATCACCGGGACTAACCTCGGGAATGAGCAGTTCTTC.

This clonotype was recorded at least ten times. This rearrangement joins TRBV2 to TRBJ2-4; D uncertain. V lost 2 bases, J lost 5 bases, and 10 bases lay in between. This CDR3 spans 14 amino acids. Germline V gene sequence: CDR1 SNHLY, CDR2 FYNNEI. CDR3 sequence reads: CASSERVAQNIQYF. Written as DNA, the CDR3 is TGTGCCAGCAGTGAAAGGGTCGCCCAAAACATTCAGTACTTC.

In its sample, this clonotype was seen many times. This sequence joins TRBV12-3 or TRBV12-4 and TRBJ1-1; no firm D call. Between the trimmed V and J ends, which lost 4 bases and 5 bases, there was a span of 14 bases. The CDR3 length is 14 residues. The CDR3 coding sequence is TGTGCCAGCAGTTGGACCCCACCGGGGACTGAAGCTTTCTTT. This encodes CASSWTPPGTEAFF.

This clonotype was picked up a small number of times. The genes are TRBV30 and TRBJ2-1, with TRBD2 as a possible D gene (7 bases). Trimming removed 3 bases from V and 2 bases from J, with 17 bases in between. CDR1 GTSNPN and CDR2 SVGIG come from the germline V gene (reference sequence). This CDR3 has 16 amino acids. CDR3 DNA sequence: TGTGCCTGGAGCTCGAAAGGGAGGGGGGCCTACAATGAGCAGTTCTTC. Translated: CAWSSKGRGAYNEQFF.

CDR3 sequence reads: CASSLRARDDSPLHF. The CDR3 DNA reads TGTGCCAGCAGCTTGCGCGCCAGGGACGATTCACCCCTCCACTTT. The chain recombines TRBV11-2 with TRBJ1-6; TRBD1 is a possible D gene (5 bases). The CDR3 sequence is 15 residues long. V was clipped by 3 bases and J by 8 bases, with 14 bases between them. CDR1 and CDR2 from the germline V gene are SGHAT and FQNNGV. Together with reference TRBV11-2 and TRBJ1-6, the CDR3 gives the full variable domain: EAGVAQSPRYKIIEKRQSVAFWCNPISGHATLYWYQQILGQGPKLLIQFQNNGVVDDSQLPKDRFSAERLKGVDSTLKIQPAKLEDSAVYLCASSLRARDDSPLHFGNGTRLTVT.

The V and J genes are TRBV7-9 and TRBJ2-1; the match to TRBD1 covers 8 bases. The CDR3 is made up of 15 amino acids. With 5 bases clipped from V and 3 bases from J, the junction kept 6 bases outside the gene matches. From germline, CDR1 is SEHNR and CDR2 FQNEAQ (reference sequence). CDR3 nucleotides: TGTGCCAGCAGCGTCGGACAGGGCTACTACAATGAGCAGTTCTTC. Translation: CASSVGQGYYNEQFF. Full variable domain (missing parts from reference TRBV7-9 and TRBJ2-1): DTGVSQNPRHKITKRGQNVTFRCDPISEHNRLYWYRQTLGQGPEFLTYFQNEAQLEKSRLLSDRFSAERPKGSFSTLEIQRTEQGDSAMYLCASSVGQGYYNEQFFGPGTRLTVL.

This clonotype was found many times. V usage is TRBV7-9 and J usage is TRBJ1-1, with D unclear. Looked up from germline, CDR1 is SEHNR and CDR2 is FQNEAQ (reference sequence). Trimming cost V 5 bases and J 7 bases, with 8 bases left between them. This CDR3 region has 11 residues. CDR3 sequence (DNA): TGTGCCAGCAGCACCAGCTTTGAAGCTTTCTTT. This gives the protein CASSTSFEAFF.

This clonotype was counted a few times. The rearrangement joins TRBV7-2 to TRBJ1-2; D is possibly TRBD1 (6 bases). The CDR3 spans 14 residues. V lost 2 bases, J lost 3 bases, and 10 bases lay in between. Germline values: CDR1 SGHTA, CDR2 FQGNSA. The CDR3 nucleotides read TGTGCCAGCAGCTTACTCCAGGGGTACTATGGCTACACCTTC. Amino acid sequence: CASSLLQGYYGYTF.

The chain carries TRBV19 and TRBJ1-1; 7 positions agree with TRBD1. V dropped 9 bases and J dropped 0; count of bases not matched to a gene: 4. The germline V gene has CDR1 LNHDA and CDR2 SQIVND (reference sequence). This CDR3 is built from 13 residues. The CDR3 DNA follows: TGTGCCAGCTTGGACAGGATGAACACTGAAGCTTTCTTT. Encoded protein: CASLDRMNTEAFF.